This T cell receptor beta chain is drawn from a study of blood T cell repertoires in COVID-19. The wider study: Samples taken during acute and convalescent COVID-19 were collected in the United States, Italy and Spain. Sample material is recorded as cDNA or gDNA derived from T cells, B-cell-depleted T cells, or PBMCs.

This CDR3 region has 16 residues. In germline, CDR1 is SGDLS, CDR2 YYNGEE. Trimming took off 4 bases at V and 0 bases at J, with 11 bases between the two ends. As processed by the authors: Amplification with reference gene primers provided the estimates of nucleated cell counts. Measured with immunoSEQ multiplex PCR; TCRdb has only the in-frame clones, and not every one. That table furnishes V, J and clone size, whereas the DNA furnished D and trimming. Among 30,000 to 40,000 clones, around 80% were seen once, and the ten largest hold roughly 29%. The sequenced sample consisted of peripheral blood. This receptor was obtained from a man older than 75 with acute or convalescent COVID-19. J is TRBJ1-6 and V is TRBV9; perhaps TRBD1 as D (5 bases). The CDR3 sequence is CASSPRQSSYNSPLHF. The CDR3 DNA follows: TGTGCCAGCAGCCCGCGACAGAGCTCCTATAATTCACCCCTCCACTTT.